The present TCR beta chain was sequenced within a study of cytomegalovirus exposure and HLA in healthy donors (dated by TCRdb to 2017 to 2019). Study-level background: An earlier analysis of approximately 550 of the donors reported 276 Gb of sequence data and 117 million unique TCR beta sequences from 150 million to 200 million T cells. The number of typed donors differed by locus: 629-630 for A, B, C, DRB1 and DQB1; 500 to 550 for DQA1; some 590 for DPA1; and about 470 for DPB1. Donor age, sex, ethnicity and CMV serostatus were compiled together with the repertoire data. Of the 350 to 400 genotyped donors, about 80% fell in the genetic ancestry cluster associated with self-reported Caucasian donors. Among some 400 genotyped donors of the cohort, an average of about 240,000 unique TCR beta nucleotide sequences were sequenced per donor, about a sixth of them non-productive. Roughly 300 gigabases of sequencing data and 80 million or so unique TCR sequences were included in an early release covering roughly 600 HLA-typed donors. HLA typing included class I and class II loci at four-digit resolution. About five DR-DQ haplotypes were treated as single units for association and clustering because of strong linkage in the cohort. In an earlier analysis of 500 to 650 of the donors, high-throughput TCR beta sequencing was used to judge whether each TCR beta V gene segment behaved as functional or pseudogenic. A later genetic analysis used genome-wide SNP genotypes for about 65% of the 666 donors, treating that subset as a discovery cohort. All discovery cohort repertoires had been generated on a single sequencing platform. To predict cytomegalovirus infection status, the study brought together high-throughput TCR immunosequencing, statistical association of individual TCRs with disease status, and machine learning. In a later analysis, previously published TCR beta repertoires from fewer than 750 donors were re-analyzed and high-resolution HLA genotyping was added so that TCR occurrence patterns could be studied. The T cell repertoires of some 700 subjects were profiled by immunosequencing and related to cytomegalovirus serostatus. The aim of the study was to test whether cataloging public T cell receptors could identify signatures of past pathogen exposure. A separate validation cohort of 90 to 150 different subjects was used in addition to the approximately 670-subject first cohort. Rather than using new phenotypic data, the later analysis identified candidate immune exposures from TCR beta sequences and from how often those sequences occurred across donors.

Findings and caveats that apply to the study as a whole: In a later analysis, HLA-associated TCR beta chains were found to be more clonally expanded and to have lower generation probabilities than equally common non-associated chains. V-gene and J-gene trimming of TCR beta chains was associated with a missense DCLRE1C variant in a later genetic analysis, and the association was replicated in an independent cohort. Because counts were too low, seventeen rarely observed V segments, including chromosome 9 orphons, were excluded from the earlier analysis of fewer than 650 of the donors. The classifier was reported to diagnose cytomegalovirus status with high specificity and sensitivity in both the original cohort and the validation cohort. Correlated functional status among segregating V segments might be attributable to linkage disequilibrium, but an unknown experimental factor could not be ruled out. Most TCR sequences were seen in very few donors, while some public TCRs were found in many individuals. Roughly uniform sequencing depth across donors was assumed in presence/absence analyses, although this assumption may not hold. The only immune exposure information available for the cohort was CMV serostatus. A group of highly shared sequence variants was considered likely to be a technical artifact of the sequencing pipeline. In vitro tests confirmed that three of the cytomegalovirus-associated TCR beta chains recognize cytomegalovirus antigens. Some IMGT-functional V segments, including TRBV6-2 and TRBV6-3, could not be distinguished by the 87-base-pair reads and were therefore excluded. In the study, some 160 TCR beta chains were listed as associated with cytomegalovirus. Most CMV-associated TCR beta chains appeared to be HLA-restricted in a later analysis, and the HLA associations seemed to be driven largely by CMV exposure. In a later analysis, the rate of TCR association differed among HLA loci, with DRB1 alleles having the most associated TCRs and HLA-C alleles having the fewest. Because some donors lacked HLA typing at each locus, the association tests relied only on the typed subset. According to a later analysis, parvovirus B19, influenza, CMV and Epstein-Barr virus appeared linked to several top co-occurrence clusters. A later genetic analysis reported fewer N-insertions in productive TCRs among donors in an Asian-associated ancestry cluster than the 666-donor mean. Only TCR beta chains were sequenced in this cohort, and the absence of alpha or paired-chain data limited detectable features. A further reported finding was that TCR beta sequences accurately predicted the HLA-A and HLA-B alleles for most subjects in the first cohort. In a later analysis, around 17,000 TCR beta sequences were associated with specific HLA alleles at a false discovery rate of 0.05. The authors suggested that the approach could potentially be extended to other disease states and immunological phenotypes. In an earlier analysis of some 550 of the donors, most TCR beta V segments were observed in productive rearrangements about 90% or about 30% of the time, broadly matching IMGT annotations. Strong co-occurrence of HLA alleles, especially DR and DQ, made assigning TCR associations to individual alleles difficult.

In total, roughly 710 healthy bone marrow donors made up the cohort. Cohort members were all nominally healthy when sampled, although unrecorded immune exposures were likely present. The donor was CMV seropositive and was included in the group of 270 or so seropositive cohort members. Each donor provided a peripheral blood sample, and peripheral blood mononuclear cells were used for TCR beta sequencing. The Qiagen DNeasy Blood Extraction Kit was used to extract genomic DNA from the blood cell samples. Receptors were amplified or captured by the immunoSEQ multiplex PCR assay. For the multiplex PCR, a mixture combining 60 forward primers for TCR Vbeta segments and 13 reverse primers for TCR Jbeta segments was used. The CDR3 region of rearranged TCR beta genes was amplified from genomic DNA by a multiplex PCR assay. The Illumina HiSeq System was used to sequence the amplified TCR beta libraries as 87-base-pair reads. Regarding the original processing steps: Across the 600 to 700 repertoires, a later analysis counted tens of millions of unique TCR beta chains, roughly 11 million of which were shared by at least two donors. To remove PCR and sequencing errors, raw reads were error-corrected and collapsed into unique sequences using a nearest-neighbor algorithm that merged closely related sequences. CDR3 sequences were aligned to IMGT reference sequences to assign V, D and J gene segments. For a sequence to be retained, a match of at least six nucleotides to both a V gene segment and a J gene segment was required. Rearrangements were classified as productive when the CDR3 lacked stop codons and remained in frame with V and J, and all other rearrangements were classified as non-productive. Following IMGT convention, CDR3 was defined as the stretch from the second conserved V-encoded cysteine up to the conserved J-encoded phenylalanine. The earlier analysis of fewer than 750 of the donors excluded sequences that lacked an unambiguous match to a single V gene segment. An earlier analysis of about 590 of the donors classified V segments as functional when productive rearrangements were above 56.7% and as segregating when the standard deviation between donors was above 5%. A statistical classification framework was built to diagnose cytomegalovirus status from the catalog of TCR beta chain sequences. V and J gene assignment, in a later analysis, came from comparing TCR nucleotide sequences with IMGT/GENE-DB human TR gene sequences. The TCRdist pipeline was used in a later analysis to assign CDR3 sequences and most-parsimonious VDJ recombination scenarios. In a later analysis, every TCR beta chain was defined by the combination of its CDR3 amino acid sequence and its V-gene family, and reads without a unique V-gene family were dropped. As a way to deal with suspected cross-contamination and a sequencing artifact, a later analysis dropped under 600 nucleotide sequences that were highly shared and had low generation probability. In a later analysis, a clonal expansion index was calculated for each public chain from normalized within-repertoire ranks of inferred template counts. Generation probabilities in a later analysis came from a VDJ recombination model fitted to out-of-frame rearrangements, and those results were checked against IGoR. In a later analysis, hypergeometric tests were used to score TCR-TCR, TCR-HLA and TCR-CMV co-occurrence, with a repertoire-size bias correction applied to TCR pairs. False discovery rates were estimated in a later analysis by permuting HLA or CMV assignments 20 times. In a later analysis, co-occurring TCRs were grouped using DBSCAN, and TCRdist sequence similarity was added for clustering within HLA-allele-positive subsets. For co-occurrence clustering, repertoires with fewer than 30,000 or more than 120,000 public chains were excluded, along with a handful of repertoires with anomalous nucleotide sharing. In its TCRdb copy, this immuneACCESS table keeps in-frame sequences only and misses some clones. Where compared with another copy, unresolved V genes explain less than half of these, and the others have no known cause. V, J and clone size are taken as reported in that table, and D and trimming were inferred from the DNA itself. For this sample there are over 85,000 clones; approximately 80% appear just once. Around 5.9% of the sample goes to the ten largest clones.

Note on this clone: The antigen this receptor binds is unknown. Within one base of it there is no much larger clone, and no base qualities were kept.

Trimming removed 5 bases from V and 2 bases from J, leaving 19 bases between the germline ends. Based on the germline V gene, the CDR1 and CDR2 sequences are SGHVS and FNYEAQ. From cysteine to phenylalanine, the CDR3 is 16 amino acids long. Only the CDR3 part of the read is kept: 48 bases, read in frame from the first base. The chain couples TRBV7-6 to TRBJ2-7, with TRBD2 as a weak D call on 5 bases. The clonotype comes from a man aged 25 to 40 in good health and CMV-seropositive. What was sequenced was PBMCs. CDR3 protein: CASSPRLAGTAYEQYF. The DNA sequence follows: TGTGCCAGCAGCCCCCGGCTAGCTGGAACGGCCTACGAGCAGTACTTC.